The T cell receptor (beta chain) under discussion was sequenced for a study of OX40 agonist ivuxolimab in advanced cancers. At the level of the study: Three patients showed partial responses: one hepatocellular carcinoma and two cutaneous melanoma cases.

Autoimmune disease history or systemic immunosuppression meant exclusion. This clone appeared once. This CDR3 comprises 14 residues. In germline, CDR1 is SGHDT, CDR2 YYEEEE. Trimming took off 0 bases at V and 9 bases at J, with 15 bases between the two ends. Clones were sequenced by immunoSEQ multiplex PCR, and TCRdb holds only the in-frame ones, with some missing. Here the sample spans tens of thousands of clones, under 90% being singletons. The TCR comes from an adult with an advanced solid tumor such as melanoma, head and neck, liver or kidney cancer. The chain couples TRBV5-6 to TRBJ2-5; tentatively, D is TRBD2 (6 bases). Sequenced material: CD4+ or CD8+ T cells sorted from blood, taken in a trial of the OX40 agonist ivuxolimab. This chain's CDR3 is CASSLVTVRGSQYF. CDR3 nucleotide sequence: TGTGCCAGCAGCTTGGTTACAGTTCGGGGGTCCCAGTACTTC.